A selection of T cell receptor beta chains follows, all from one sample in a study of CD8 T cells in Susac syndrome. TCRdb itself ran the immunoSEQ multiplex PCR reads through MiXCR, one entry per CDR3 protein. Of about 160,000 distinct CDR3 sequences detected, 94% appear once; the ten largest clones hold approximately 0.094%. The sample consisted of CD4+ T cells from PBMCs. These receptors all come from a human donor with multiple sclerosis. Each CDR3 is given with its conserved first and last residue. Fields, in order: J gene, V gene, D gene, CDR3 protein, CDR3 DNA. D genes are given only for firm matches.

J: TRBJ1-1
V: TRBV6-2/TRBV6-3
D: -
CDR3: CASSSTDYWSEAFF
DNA: TGTGCCAGCAGTTCCACAGATTACTGGTCCGAAGCTTTCTTT

J: TRBJ1-5
V: TRBV29-1
D: -
CDR3: CSVGGANQPQHF
DNA: TGCAGCGTTGGGGGGGCGAACCAGCCCCAGCATTTT

J: TRBJ1-2
V: TRBV5-1
D: TRBD1
CDR3: CASSIPGQGLVGYTF
DNA: TGCGCCAGCAGCATACCGGGACAGGGCCTAGTCGGCTACACCTTC

J: TRBJ1-3
V: TRBV3-1
D: TRBD1
CDR3: CASSQEVYGQGGPSSGNTIYF
DNA: TGTGCCAGCAGCCAAGAGGTGTATGGACAGGGAGGGCCCAGCTCTGGAAACACCATATATTTT

J: TRBJ2-7
V: TRBV6-7
D: -
CDR3: CARERGGYEQYF
DNA: TGTGCCAGGGAACGTGGCGGGTACGAGCAGTACTTC

J: TRBJ2-5
V: TRBV5-1
D: TRBD1
CDR3: CASSLDPDREETQYF
DNA: TGCGCCAGCAGCTTGGATCCGGACAGGGAAGAGACCCAGTACTTC

J: TRBJ2-5
V: TRBV29-1
D: TRBD2
CDR3: CSVGPGLGGETQYF
DNA: TGCAGCGTTGGACCGGGACTAGGGGGAGAGACCCAGTACTTC

J: TRBJ2-6
V: TRBV6-4
D: -
CDR3: CASSPTVGANVLTF
DNA: TGTGCCAGCAGCCCCACGGTCGGGGCCAACGTCCTGACTTTC

J: TRBJ2-7
V: TRBV27
D: -
CDR3: CASSAIHFEGNYEQYF
DNA: TGTGCCAGCAGCGCAATCCACTTTGAGGGGAACTACGAGCAGTACTTC

J: TRBJ1-5
V: TRBV20-1
D: -
CDR3: CSASQTAYNQPQHF
DNA: TGCAGTGCCTCCCAGACAGCCTACAATCAGCCCCAGCATTTT

J: TRBJ2-3
V: TRBV5-4
D: -
CDR3: CASSQELVTDTQYF
DNA: TGTGCCAGCAGCCAAGAACTAGTCACAGATACGCAGTATTTT

J: TRBJ2-1
V: TRBV6-1
D: TRBD2
CDR3: CASRGGAGNSYNEQFF
DNA: TGTGCCAGCAGGGGAGGAGCGGGGAACTCCTACAATGAGCAGTTCTTC

J: TRBJ2-5
V: TRBV24-1
D: -
CDR3: CATSDFVRGWETQYF
DNA: TGTGCCACCAGTGATTTTGTTAGGGGCTGGGAGACCCAGTACTTC

J: TRBJ2-1
V: TRBV10-3
D: -
CDR3: CAIGLESYNEQFF
DNA: TGTGCCATCGGTCTAGAATCCTACAATGAGCAGTTCTTC

J: TRBJ1-3
V: TRBV12-3/TRBV12-4
D: TRBD1
CDR3: CASSKTGGAGNTIYF
DNA: TGTGCCAGCAGCAAGACAGGGGGTGCAGGAAACACCATATATTTT

J: TRBJ1-2
V: TRBV16
D: -
CDR3: CASTRQFTYGYTF
DNA: TGTGCCAGCACTCGACAGTTTACCTATGGCTACACCTTC